What follows are 15 T cell receptor beta chains derived from one specimen sequenced in a study of blood T cells in healthy people across ages. PCR was performed a second time for about 7 to 11 cycles using a sample-barcoded 5' primer and a J-beta primer mix. TCRdb itself ran the 5' RACE reads through MiXCR, one entry per CDR3 protein. The data show about 720,000 distinct CDR3 sequences, 20% to 25% seen once. These data were also filed under a second study, of T cells of mothers and their children.

The sequenced material came from blood. These receptors all stem from a boy aged 5-17 years in good health.

This clonotype was counted between two and nine times. The V and J genes are TRBV2 and TRBJ2-7; D might be TRBD1 (5 bases). Germline V gene sequence: CDR1 SNHLY, CDR2 FYNNEI. The length of the CDR3 is 12 residues. CDR3 DNA: TGTGGCTCGCAGGGAAGTACCTACGAGCAGTACTTC. It specifies CGSQGSTYEQYF.

The chain has TRBV10-3 and TRBJ2-1; 11 nucleotides match TRBD2. Germline CDR1 ENHRY, CDR2 SYGVKD. After removal of 1 base from V and 9 bases from J, the junction contained 2 bases not matched to a gene. This CDR3 contains 14 residues. The CDR3 coding sequence is TGTGCCATCAGTGAGTTAGCGGGGGGGTTTGAGCAGTTCTTC. Amino acid sequence: CAISELAGGFEQFF.

This clonotype came up once. The V gene is TRBV14, the J gene TRBJ1-1; D call uncertain. The CDR3 has 12 amino acids. Trimming left V 7 bases short and J 5 bases short, with 11 bases between. Germline V gene data show CDR1 as SGHDN and CDR2 as FVKESK. The CDR3 reads CASTGNGTEAFF. The CDR3 DNA follows: TGTGCCAGCACCGGAAATGGGACTGAAGCTTTCTTT.

This clonotype was detected only once. This chain uses TRBV11-2 with TRBJ1-4; a possible D gene is TRBD1 (5 bases). The CDR3 has 15 amino acids. Germline CDR1 is SGHAT and CDR2 is FQNNGV. Trimming took off 2 bases at V and 7 bases at J, with 14 bases between the two ends. The CDR3 protein is CASSLNRQGPEKLFF. Here the CDR3 DNA reads TGTGCCAGCAGCTTAAATCGGCAGGGACCTGAAAAACTGTTTTTT.

The rearrangement uses TRBV15 and TRBJ2-1, with D hard to call. The germline V gene encodes CDR1 LNHNV and CDR2 YYDKDF (reference sequence). Deletions cut 4 bases from V and 10 bases from J, with 14 bases between. This CDR3 has 13 residues. The CDR3 region is CATSTVWVREQFF. In DNA form, the CDR3 reads TGTGCCACCAGCACCGTTTGGGTACGGGAGCAGTTCTTC. Filled out from reference TRBV15 and TRBJ2-1, the complete variable domain reads DAMVIQNPRYQVTQFGKPVTLSCSQTLNHNVMYWYQQKSSQAPKLLFHYYDKDFNNEADTPDNFQSRRPNTSFCFLDIRSPGLGDTAMYLCATSTVWVREQFFGPGTRLTVL.

This clonotype has only a few counts. The chain links TRBV29-1 to TRBJ2-7; 10 nucleotides line up with TRBD2. Trimming took 3 bases from V and 4 from J; bases not matched to a gene: 9. This CDR3 region has 15 residues. Germline CDR1 reads SQVTM; CDR2 reads ANQGSEA. The CDR3 here is CSVEPLAGEFYEQYF. The CDR3 coding sequence is TGCAGCGTTGAGCCTCTAGCGGGGGAATTTTACGAGCAGTACTTC.

In DNA form, the CDR3 reads TGCGCCAGCAGCTTGGCGGCGCTCACTGAAGCTTTCTTT. Translating it yields CASSLAALTEAFF. The V call is TRBV5-1, the J call TRBJ1-1; no clear D gene. Germline V gene sequence: CDR1 SGHRS, CDR2 YFSETQ. CDR3 length: 13 residues. V lost 0 bases and J 4 bases, leaving 7 bases between the germline ends.

V and J are TRBV4-1 and TRBJ1-1; a possible D gene is TRBD1 (5 bases). The CDR3 has 14 residues. The V gene's germline CDR1 is MGHRA and CDR2 YSYEKL. V shed 1 base and J shed 4 bases, with 10 bases lying between them. DNA of the CDR3: TGCGCCAGCAGCCAAGCCTCAGGGCTCACTGAAGCTTTCTTT. Translating it yields CASSQASGLTEAFF.

The chain uses TRBV7-9 and TRBJ1-5, with 7 bases fitting TRBD1. CDR1 and CDR2 (germline): SEHNR, FQNEAQ (reference sequence). Trimming took 5 bases from V and 6 from J; bases not matched to a gene: 4. The CDR3 has 13 residues. CDR3 residues: CASSPGQPQPQHF. The CDR3 nucleotides read TGTGCCAGCAGCCCGGGACAGCCTCAGCCCCAGCATTTT. The complete variable domain, with remaining parts taken from reference TRBV7-9 and TRBJ1-5, reads DTGVSQNPRHKITKRGQNVTFRCDPISEHNRLYWYRQTLGQGPEFLTYFQNEAQLEKSRLLSDRFSAERPKGSFSTLEIQRTEQGDSAMYLCASSPGQPQPQHFGDGTRLSIL.

This clonotype was found a few times. The V and J genes are TRBV10-3 and TRBJ1-4; D possibly corresponds to TRBD1 (5 bases). CDR3 length: 14 residues. CDR1 ENHRY and CDR2 SYGVKD come from the germline V gene. The germline V and J ends were trimmed by 10 bases and 0 bases, with 12 bases remaining between them. The CDR3 nucleotides are TGTGCCACCAGCCCGGGACCAACTAATGAAAAACTGTTTTTT. Amino acids: CATSPGPTNEKLFF.

The gene calls are TRBV4-1 and TRBJ1-2; the D gene is possibly TRBD1 (5 bases). The CDR3 is 14 amino acids. CDR1 and CDR2 (germline): MGHRA, YSYEKL. Deletions cut 1 base from V and 9 bases from J, with 15 bases between. This CDR3 reads CASSQAGDPLSYTF. CDR3 nucleotides: TGCGCCAGCAGCCAAGCCGGGGACCCTTTAAGCTACACCTTC.

This clonotype has more than one count but fewer than ten. The J gene is TRBJ2-1, the V gene TRBV29-1; possibly TRBD1 for D (7 bases). The CDR3 covers 16 residues. The germline CDR1 and CDR2 sequences are SQVTM and ANQGSEA. Trimming took 6 bases from V and 0 from J, leaving 18 bases between them. The CDR3 protein is CSVEGALADSYNEQFF. The CDR3 nucleotides read TGCAGCGTGGAGGGGGCCTTAGCGGACTCCTACAATGAGCAGTTCTTC.

V gene TRBV12-3 or TRBV12-4 combines with J gene TRBJ2-1, with TRBD1 matching 7 bases. Near its end, the DNA agrees better with TRBJ2-7, so the J call may be wrong. The CDR3 runs 16 residues. CDR3 sequence: CASSSMRTGQLYEQYF. In nucleotides, the CDR3 is TGTGCCAGCAGTTCAATGCGGACAGGCCAACTCTACGAGCAGTACTTC.

The DNA for the CDR3 is TGCAGTGCCCCAAGGCGAGGAAACACCGGGGAGCTGTTTTTT. Translation: CSAPRRGNTGELFF. The rearrangement links TRBV20-1 to TRBJ2-2; D not resolved. Germline V gene data show CDR1 as DFQATT and CDR2 as SNEGSKA (reference sequence). This CDR3 region has 14 residues. V lost 6 bases to trimming and J lost 2 bases, with 13 bases between them.

The V and J genes are TRBV2 and TRBJ2-7; TRBD2 matches 9 bases. The V and J ends lost 10 bases and 2 bases, in that order; junction bases with no gene match: 9. The germline CDR1 and CDR2 sequences are SNHLY and FYNNEI. This CDR3 is 14 amino acids long. The CDR3: CANRPTSGTYEQYF. In DNA, the CDR3 is TGTGCCAACAGGCCGACTAGCGGAACCTACGAGCAGTACTTC.